The rows below give T cell receptor beta chains drawn from one sample of a study of spatial heterogeneity in lung cancer. TCRdb re-derived calls from the 5' RACE reads in MiXCR, one entry per CDR3 protein. The sample includes tens of thousands of distinct CDR3 sequences, 12% of them seen just once. Sequenced material: PBMCs, taken at surgery. The receptors derive from a male donor with early-stage non-small cell lung cancer. The CDR3 runs from the conserved cysteine through the conserved F or W. D genes are given only for firm matches. Expanded clones get a size class; other rows say once, few or many, or leave the size out.

TRBV6-1	NA	few	TRBJ2-7	TGTGCCAGCAGTGAACCTCAGGGTTCCTACGAGCAGTACTTC	CASSEPQGSYEQYF
TRBV29-1	TRBD1	many	TRBJ1-2	TGCAGCGTTGATAGGACAGGGACTAACTATGGCTACACCTTC	CSVDRTGTNYGYTF
TRBV29-1	TRBD2	few	TRBJ2-1	TGCAGCGTAGCGGGAGGGTACAATGAGCAGTTCTTC	CSVAGGYNEQFF
TRBV5-1	NA	few	TRBJ2-7	TGCGCCAGCAGCTTAAACCTCCCAGAACAGGGCGAGCAGTACTTC	CASSLNLPEQGEQYF
TRBV7-8	TRBD2	NA	TRBJ2-3	TGTGCCAGCAGTGACACACTTTTAGCGGGAGCAGCCACGGATACGCAGTATTTT	CASSDTLLAGAATDTQYF
TRBV10-2	NA	NA	TRBJ1-6	TGCGCCAGCGCATTAACCCTGGGGAATTCACCCCTCCACTTT	CASALTLGNSPLHF
TRBV14	NA	NA	TRBJ2-1	TGTGCCAGCAGCCCATTATCCGGGACATACAATGAGCAGTTCTTC	CASSPLSGTYNEQFF
TRBV7-9	NA	many	TRBJ1-3	TGTGCCAGCAGCCCGGCGGGGGGCAGTGGAAACACCATATATTTT	CASSPAGGSGNTIYF
TRBV9	TRBD1	NA	TRBJ2-7	TGTGCCAGCAGCCCCCAGGACAGGGGGTTCGAGCAGTACTTC	CASSPQDRGFEQYF
TRBV4-2	NA	many	TRBJ1-1	TGTGCCAGCAGCCAAGATACGGCGAACACTGAAGCTTTCTTT	CASSQDTANTEAFF
TRBV18	TRBD1	NA	TRBJ2-5	TGTGCCAGCTCACCGGGACAGGAAGAGACCCAGTACTTC	CASSPGQEETQYF
TRBV5-1	NA	few	TRBJ2-3	TGCGCCAGCAGCTTGGGACCCCAGGGAAACACAGATACGCAGTATTTT	CASSLGPQGNTDTQYF
TRBV7-2	TRBD2	NA	TRBJ2-6	TGTGCCAGCAGCTTAGTTAGCGGGGGGGCCTCTGGGGCCAACGTCCTGACTTTC	CASSLVSGGASGANVLTF
TRBV11-2	NA	few	TRBJ2-2	TGTGCCAGCAGCCATTTGACCCTATCGAGCGGGGAGCTGTTTTTT	CASSHLTLSSGELFF
TRBV12-3/TRBV12-4	NA	many	TRBJ1-6	TGTGCCAGCAGTTTAAGTCCCTCACCCCTCCACTTT	CASSLSPSPLHF
TRBV27	TRBD2	few	TRBJ2-7	TGTGCCAGCAGACCAACTAGCGGGAGCCTCTACGAGCAGTACTTC	CASRPTSGSLYEQYF
TRBV24-1	TRBD1	many	TRBJ2-3	TGTGCCACCAGTGACCGGGACAGCCCAAAACACACAGATACGCAGTATTTT	CATSDRDSPKHTDTQYF
TRBV7-9	TRBD1	many	TRBJ1-6	TGTGCCAGCAACGGACAGGGGAATTCACCCCTCCACTTT	CASNGQGNSPLHF
TRBV12-3/TRBV12-4	TRBD2	NA	TRBJ2-1	TGTGCCAGCAGTTCCCCCACCGGGGGGGCCCACAATGAGCAGTTCTTC	CASSSPTGGAHNEQFF
TRBV20-1	TRBD2	NA	TRBJ2-2	TGCAGTGCTAGTCCCTGGACTAGTCAGACCGGGGAGCTGTTTTTT	CSASPWTSQTGELFF
TRBV20-1	NA	few	TRBJ2-1	TGCAGTGCTAGCCGTGGAACCTACGGGGGGCAGTTCTTC	CSASRGTYGGQFF
TRBV5-1	NA	many	TRBJ2-6	TGCGCCAGCAGCACCACCGCAGGGACTGGGGCCAACGTCCTGACTTTC	CASSTTAGTGANVLTF
TRBV5-1	NA	many	TRBJ2-3	TGCGCCAGCAGCACCCGGGACACAGATACGCAGTATTTT	CASSTRDTDTQYF